Listed below are T cell receptor beta chains from one sample, sequenced in a study of T cells in Graves' hyperthyroidism and ophthalmopathy. MiXCR was run by TCRdb on the multiplex PCR reads, yielding one entry per CDR3 protein. The sample carries more than 500,000 distinct CDR3 sequences, about 14% recorded once. The specimen was blood. The receptors come from a woman aged 40-49 years with Graves' hyperthyroidism. Both conserved end residues are part of each CDR3. The D gene is left open where the match is weak. Rows give clone size only sometimes, using once, few, many, or a class for an expanded clone.

clone size	CDR3 length	D gene	V gene	J gene	CDR3 DNA	CDR3 protein
many	13	.	TRBV5-8	TRBJ2-1	TGTGCCAGCAGCTCGACATGGTACAATGAGCAGTTCTTC	CASSSTWYNEQFF
.	14	.	TRBV5-6	TRBJ1-5	TGTGCCAGCAGCTTACCAACAGGGAATCAGCCCCAGCATTTT	CASSLPTGNQPQHF
.	18	TRBD2	TRBV19	TRBJ2-3	TGTGCCAGTAGTGCGGGACTAGCGTCGGGGTCTAGCACAGATACGCAGTATTTT	CASSAGLASGSSTDTQYF
.	17	.	TRBV19	TRBJ2-1	TGTGCCAGTAGTATCTCCCCCGCGGGGAGCTCCTACAATGAGCAGTTCTTC	CASSISPAGSSYNEQFF
.	11	.	TRBV12-5	TRBJ2-1	TGTGCTAGTGGAGGGAGCGGAGAGCAGTTCTTC	CASGGSGEQFF
.	13	.	TRBV2	TRBJ2-5	TGTGCCAGCACAGGGGCGGGACAAGAGACCCAGTACTTC	CASTGAGQETQYF
many	15	TRBD2	TRBV19	TRBJ2-7	TGTGCCAGTAGTAGGGGCGGGAGAAGCCCCTACGAGCAGTACTTC	CASSRGGRSPYEQYF
many	14	.	TRBV28	TRBJ2-7	TGTGCCAGCAGTTTTCTAGGAGGGGCTTGGGAGCAGTACTTC	CASSFLGGAWEQYF
many	18	.	TRBV5-6	TRBJ2-3	TGTGCCAGCAGCTTGAGGTCGTACAGGGCTACTAGCACAGATACGCAGTATTTT	CASSLRSYRATSTDTQYF
few	16	.	TRBV4-1	TRBJ1-5	TGCGCCAGCAGCCAAGTCGCGGGAGGGGGGGCTCAGCCCCAGCATTTT	CASSQVAGGGAQPQHF
few	16	.	TRBV10-3	TRBJ1-4	TGTGCCATCAGTGATTCTTGGGGGCCAAGGGGGGAAAAACTGTTTTTT	CAISDSWGPRGEKLFF
.	16	TRBD1	TRBV5-1	TRBJ1-4	TGCGCCAGCGGCTTTTCACCGGGACAGGTCGGGGAAAAACTGTTTTTT	CASGFSPGQVGEKLFF
.	13	.	TRBV5-4	TRBJ2-1	TGTGCCAGCAGCCGCTTCTTCGACAATGAGCAGTTCTTC	CASSRFFDNEQFF
many	13	.	TRBV5-1	TRBJ2-7	TGCGCCAGCAGCTTCCGTACTGGCTACGAGCAGTACTTC	CASSFRTGYEQYF
many	12	.	TRBV5-1	TRBJ1-1	TGCGCCAGCAGCGCCTCAGGGGCTAGGGCTTTCTTT	CASSASGARAFF
few	17	TRBD1	TRBV19	TRBJ2-2	TGTGCCAGTAGTAGAACATCCGGGACAGCGAACGCCGGGGAGCTGTTTTTT	CASSRTSGTANAGELFF
many	15	.	TRBV3-1	TRBJ2-2	TGTGCCAGCAGCCAAGGTCCAAGCGGCACCGGGGAGCTGTTTTTT	CASSQGPSGTGELFF
many	13	.	TRBV12-3/TRBV12-4	TRBJ2-7	TGTGCCAGCACCTCGTCCCTGCCGGGGCAGCAGTACTTC	CASTSSLPGQQYF
many	18	.	TRBV7-9	TRBJ2-1	TGTGCCAGCAGCTTAGAGGTCGAGCGGCGTCTTACCTACAATGAGCAGTTCTTC	CASSLEVERRLTYNEQFF
many	16	.	TRBV5-5	TRBJ1-1	TGTGCCAGCAGCTTGTTTTACCGAGGGGAGGGCACTGAAGCTTTCTTT	CASSLFYRGEGTEAFF
.	13	.	TRBV28	TRBJ2-1	TGTGCCAGCAGTCGGGGAACCTACAATGAGCAGTTCTTC	CASSRGTYNEQFF
many	14	TRBD1	TRBV6-5	TRBJ2-7	TGTGCCAGCAGTTACTCGACAGGGGGCAGGGAGCAGTACTTC	CASSYSTGGREQYF
.	18	TRBD2	TRBV4-1	TRBJ2-7	TGCGCCAGCAGCCAAGATGGGTCCGGGACTAGCGGAAACTACGAGCAGTACTTC	CASSQDGSGTSGNYEQYF
many	13	.	TRBV28	TRBJ2-5	TGTGCCGGGAAATCCAGGGTCGGAGAGACCCAGTACTTC	CAGKSRVGETQYF
few	16	.	TRBV28	TRBJ1-5	TGTGCCAGCAGTCCTCTATTACAGGGTACGGCTCAGCCCCAGCATTTT	CASSPLLQGTAQPQHF
many	15	.	TRBV9	TRBJ2-1	TGTGCCAGCAGCGTAAGCAGCGTCCTTGGGAATGAGCAGTTCTTC	CASSVSSVLGNEQFF
many	12	.	TRBV13	TRBJ2-1	TGTGCCAGCAGCTCCGAGAACAATGAGCAGTTCTTC	CASSSENNEQFF
.	15	.	TRBV12-3/TRBV12-4	TRBJ2-3	TGTGCCAGCAGCACAGCTGGGGGGGCGCGTGATACGCAGTATTTT	CASSTAGGARDTQYF
.	16	TRBD2	TRBV5-1	TRBJ2-2	TGCGCCAGCAGCTACAGGACTAGCGGAACCACCGGGGAGCTGTTTTTT	CASSYRTSGTTGELFF
many	14	TRBD2	TRBV12-3/TRBV12-4	TRBJ2-7	TGTGCCAGCAGTTGGACTAGCGGACCCTACGAGCAGTACTTC	CASSWTSGPYEQYF
.	15	TRBD1	TRBV6-1	TRBJ2-3	TGTGCCAGCAGTGCTGCGCGGACAGGGGTGGATACGCAGTATTTT	CASSAARTGVDTQYF
.	14	.	TRBV4-1	TRBJ2-5	TGCGCCAGCAGCCCTCGACAGGTACAAGAGACCCAGTACTTC	CASSPRQVQETQYF
many	15	.	TRBV7-2	TRBJ2-2	TGTGCCAGCAGCTTAGGGCAGGGTAAAACCGGGGAGCTGTTTTTT	CASSLGQGKTGELFF
many	15	TRBD1	TRBV18	TRBJ1-5	TGTGCCAGCTCACCGGGGACAGGGGAAAATCAGCCCCAGCATTTT	CASSPGTGENQPQHF
many	14	.	TRBV10-3	TRBJ2-5	TGTGCCATCAGTGAGGGCGGACAGCAAGAGACCCAGTACTTC	CAISEGGQQETQYF
.	17	TRBD2	TRBV3-1	TRBJ2-5	TGTGCCAGCAGCCGAAAAACTGGGACTAGCCTGGGCGAGACCCAGTACTTC	CASSRKTGTSLGETQYF
few	12	.	TRBV28	TRBJ2-5	TGTGCCAGCAGTTTATACGGGGAGACCCAGTACTTC	CASSLYGETQYF
few	13	.	TRBV2	TRBJ1-1	TGTGCCAGCAGTGAAACGGGGACCACTGAAGCTTTCTTT	CASSETGTTEAFF
few	16	.	TRBV9	TRBJ2-7	TGTGCCAGCAGCCCCCAGGGGGGCGGGAGCTCCTACGAGCAGTACTTC	CASSPQGGGSSYEQYF
.	17	TRBD1	TRBV27	TRBJ2-7	TGTGCCAGCAGTTTATCCGTTACCGGGACAGGGGGACACGAGCAGTACTTC	CASSLSVTGTGGHEQYF
many	17	TRBD2	TRBV3-1	TRBJ2-2	TGTGCCAGCAGCCAAGCGAGACTAGCGGGAGTCTATGGGGAGCTGTTTTTT	CASSQARLAGVYGELFF
.	15	.	TRBV6-1	TRBJ1-2	TGTGCCAGCAGTGCGGACGGTCTTGCTAACTATGGCTACACCTTC	CASSADGLANYGYTF
.	16	.	TRBV30	TRBJ2-2	TGTGCCTGGAGTGCGTACGCGGGGGCGAACACCGGGGAGCTGGTTTTT	CAWSAYAGANTGELVF
many	16	.	TRBV28	TRBJ2-7	TGTGCCAGCAGTCCATCGACAGTATACAGCTCCTACGAGCAGTACTTC	CASSPSTVYSSYEQYF
.	14	.	TRBV10-2	TRBJ1-2	TGCGCCAGCAGTGGGGGATCCTCTAACTATGGCTACACCTTC	CASSGGSSNYGYTF
many	13	.	TRBV9	TRBJ1-1	TGTGCCAGCAGCGTTTCAGGGGACGGTGAAGCTTTCTTT	CASSVSGDGEAFF
many	14	.	TRBV20-1	TRBJ2-6	TGCAGTGCTAGCGTGACACGAGGGGCCAACGTCCTGACTTTC	CSASVTRGANVLTF